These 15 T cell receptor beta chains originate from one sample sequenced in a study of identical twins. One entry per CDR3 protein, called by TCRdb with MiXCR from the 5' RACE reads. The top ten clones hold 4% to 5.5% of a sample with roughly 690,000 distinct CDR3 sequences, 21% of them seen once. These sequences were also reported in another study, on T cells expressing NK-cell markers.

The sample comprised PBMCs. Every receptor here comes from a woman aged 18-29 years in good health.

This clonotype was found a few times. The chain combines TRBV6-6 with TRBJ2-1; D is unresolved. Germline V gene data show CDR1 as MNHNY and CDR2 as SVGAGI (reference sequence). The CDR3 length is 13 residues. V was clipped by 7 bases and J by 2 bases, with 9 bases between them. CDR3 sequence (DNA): TGTGCCAGCACGTACGGCACCTACAATGAGCAGTTCTTC. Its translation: CASTYGTYNEQFF.

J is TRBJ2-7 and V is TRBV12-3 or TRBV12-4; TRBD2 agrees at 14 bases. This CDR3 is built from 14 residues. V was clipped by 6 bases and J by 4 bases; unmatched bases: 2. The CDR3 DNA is TGTGCCAGCAGGGGACTAGCGGGAGAGTACGAGCAGTACTTC. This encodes CASRGLAGEYEQYF.

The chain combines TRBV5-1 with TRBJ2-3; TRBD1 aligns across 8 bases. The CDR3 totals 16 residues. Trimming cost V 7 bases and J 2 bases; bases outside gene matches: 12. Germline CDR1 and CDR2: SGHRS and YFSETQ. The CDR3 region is CASGVGQEISTDTQYF. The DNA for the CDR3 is TGCGCCAGCGGAGTGGGACAGGAAATATCCACAGATACGCAGTATTTT.

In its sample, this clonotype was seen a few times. In nucleotides, the CDR3 is TGCGCCAGCAGCGCAAACATAGACTCCTACAATGAGCAGTTCTTC. Protein product: CASSANIDSYNEQFF. J is TRBJ2-1 and V is TRBV5-1; no definite D call. The CDR3 consists of 15 residues. The ends were cut back, 4 bases at V and 0 bases at J, with 11 bases in the middle. Germline V gives CDR1 SGHRS, CDR2 YFSETQ. Together with reference TRBV5-1 and TRBJ2-1, the CDR3 gives the full variable domain: KAGVTQTPRYLIKTRGQQVTLSCSPISGHRSVSWYQQTPGQGLQFLFEYFSETQRNKGNFPGRFSGRQFSNSRSEMNVSTLELGDSALYLCASSANIDSYNEQFFGPGTRLTVL.

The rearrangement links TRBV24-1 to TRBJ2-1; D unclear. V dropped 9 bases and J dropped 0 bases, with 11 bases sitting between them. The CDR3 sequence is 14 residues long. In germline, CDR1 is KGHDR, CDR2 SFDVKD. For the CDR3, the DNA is TGTGCCACCTCAATAGAGCTCTCCTACAATGAGCAGTTCTTC. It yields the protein CATSIELSYNEQFF.

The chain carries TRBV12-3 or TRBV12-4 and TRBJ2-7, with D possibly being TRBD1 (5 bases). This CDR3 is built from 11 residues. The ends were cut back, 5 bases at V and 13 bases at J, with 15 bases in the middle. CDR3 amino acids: CASSAHNRQYF. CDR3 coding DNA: TGTGCCAGCAGTGCACATAACAGGCAATACTTC.

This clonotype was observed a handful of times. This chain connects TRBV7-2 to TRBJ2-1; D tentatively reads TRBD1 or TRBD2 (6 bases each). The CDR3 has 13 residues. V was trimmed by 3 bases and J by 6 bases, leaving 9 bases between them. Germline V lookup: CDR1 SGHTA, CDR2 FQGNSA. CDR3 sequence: CASSFRGPNEQFF. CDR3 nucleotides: TGTGCCAGCAGCTTCCGGGGGCCCAATGAGCAGTTCTTC.

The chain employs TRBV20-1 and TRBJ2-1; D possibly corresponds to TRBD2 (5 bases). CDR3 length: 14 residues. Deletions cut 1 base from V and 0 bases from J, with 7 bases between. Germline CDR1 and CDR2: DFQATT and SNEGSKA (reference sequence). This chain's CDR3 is CSARAGISYNEQFF. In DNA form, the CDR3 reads TGCAGTGCTAGAGCGGGGATCTCCTACAATGAGCAGTTCTTC.

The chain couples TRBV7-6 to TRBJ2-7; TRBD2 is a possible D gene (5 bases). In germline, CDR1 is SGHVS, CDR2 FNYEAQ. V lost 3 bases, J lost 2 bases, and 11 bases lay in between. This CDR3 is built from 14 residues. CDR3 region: CASSFDGVTYEQYF. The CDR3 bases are TGTGCCAGCAGCTTCGACGGGGTTACCTACGAGCAGTACTTC.

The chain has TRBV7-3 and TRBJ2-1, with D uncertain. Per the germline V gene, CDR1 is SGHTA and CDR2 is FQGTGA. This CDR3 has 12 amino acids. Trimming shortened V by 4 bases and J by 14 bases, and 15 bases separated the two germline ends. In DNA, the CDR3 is TGTGCCAGCAGCTACTCTATGGGTGCGAAGTTCTTC. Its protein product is CASSYSMGAKFF.

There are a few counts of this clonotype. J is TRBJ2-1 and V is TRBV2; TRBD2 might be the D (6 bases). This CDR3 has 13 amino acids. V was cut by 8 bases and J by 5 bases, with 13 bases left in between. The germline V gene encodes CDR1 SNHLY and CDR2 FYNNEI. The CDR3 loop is CASVRDFHNEQFF. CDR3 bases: TGTGCCAGCGTCCGGGACTTTCACAATGAGCAGTTCTTC.

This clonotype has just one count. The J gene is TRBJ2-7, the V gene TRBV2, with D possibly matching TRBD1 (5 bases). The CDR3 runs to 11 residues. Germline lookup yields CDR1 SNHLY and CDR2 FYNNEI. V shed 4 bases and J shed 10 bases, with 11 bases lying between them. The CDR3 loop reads CASSGQLGQYF. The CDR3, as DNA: TGTGCCAGCAGTGGACAGTTGGGCCAGTACTTC.

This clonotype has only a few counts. CDR3 region: CASSVGGSGVAYEQYF. The CDR3 bases are TGTGCCAGCAGCGTGGGGGGCAGCGGGGTTGCTTACGAGCAGTACTTC. The chain links TRBV9 to TRBJ2-7; weak D call: TRBD2 (7 bases). Trimming removed 2 bases at V and 4 bases at J, with 19 bases between. This CDR3 contains 16 residues. In germline, CDR1 is SGDLS, CDR2 YYNGEE.

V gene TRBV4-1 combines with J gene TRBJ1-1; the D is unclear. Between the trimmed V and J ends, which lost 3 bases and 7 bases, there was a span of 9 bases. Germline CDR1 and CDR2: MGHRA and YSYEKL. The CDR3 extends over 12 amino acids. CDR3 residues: CASSHRSNEAFF. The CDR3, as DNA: TGCGCCAGCAGCCACCGGTCCAATGAAGCTTTCTTT.

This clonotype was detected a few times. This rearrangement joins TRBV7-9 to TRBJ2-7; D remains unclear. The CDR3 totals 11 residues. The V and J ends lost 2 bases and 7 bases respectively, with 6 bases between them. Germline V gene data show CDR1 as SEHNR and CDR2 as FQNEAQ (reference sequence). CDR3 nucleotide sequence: TGTGCCAGCAGCTTACAGGAGGAGCAGTACTTC. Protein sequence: CASSLQEEQYF. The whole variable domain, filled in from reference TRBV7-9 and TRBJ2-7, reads DTGVSQNPRHKITKRGQNVTFRCDPISEHNRLYWYRQTLGQGPEFLTYFQNEAQLEKSRLLSDRFSAERPKGSFSTLEIQRTEQGDSAMYLCASSLQEEQYFGPGTRLTVT.